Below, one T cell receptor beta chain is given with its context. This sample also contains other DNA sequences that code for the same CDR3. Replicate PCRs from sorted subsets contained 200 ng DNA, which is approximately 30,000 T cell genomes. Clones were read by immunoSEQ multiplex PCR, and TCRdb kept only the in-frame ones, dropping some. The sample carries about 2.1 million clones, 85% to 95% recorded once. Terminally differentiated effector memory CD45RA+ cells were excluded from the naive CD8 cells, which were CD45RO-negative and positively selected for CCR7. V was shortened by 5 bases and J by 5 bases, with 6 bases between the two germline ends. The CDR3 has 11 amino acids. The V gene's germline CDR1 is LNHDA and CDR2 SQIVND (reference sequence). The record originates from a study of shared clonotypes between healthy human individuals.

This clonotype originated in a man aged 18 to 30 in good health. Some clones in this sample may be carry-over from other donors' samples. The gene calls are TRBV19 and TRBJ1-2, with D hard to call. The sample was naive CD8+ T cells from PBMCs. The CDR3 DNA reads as TGTGCCAGTAGTCCCGGTTATGGCTACACCTTC. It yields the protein CASSPGYGYTF. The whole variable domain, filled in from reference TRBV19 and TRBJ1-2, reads DGGITQSPKYLFRKEGQNVTLSCEQNLNHDAMYWYRQDPGQGLRLIYYSQIVNDFQKGDIAEGYSVSREKKESFPLTVTSAQKNPTAFYLCASSPGYGYTFGSGTRLTVV.